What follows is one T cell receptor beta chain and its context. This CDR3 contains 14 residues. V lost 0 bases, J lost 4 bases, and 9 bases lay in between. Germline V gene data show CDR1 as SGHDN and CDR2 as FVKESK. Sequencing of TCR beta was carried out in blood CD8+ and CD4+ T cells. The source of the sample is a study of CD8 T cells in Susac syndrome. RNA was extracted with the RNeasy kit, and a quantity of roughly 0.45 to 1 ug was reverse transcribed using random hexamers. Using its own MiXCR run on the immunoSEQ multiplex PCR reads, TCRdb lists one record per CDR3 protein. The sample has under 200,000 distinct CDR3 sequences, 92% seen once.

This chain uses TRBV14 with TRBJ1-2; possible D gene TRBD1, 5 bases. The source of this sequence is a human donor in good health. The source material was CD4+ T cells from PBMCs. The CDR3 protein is CASSQDLGGYGYTF. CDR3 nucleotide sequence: TGTGCCAGCAGCCAAGATCTGGGGGGCTATGGCTACACCTTC.